Listed below are T cell receptor beta chains from one sample, sequenced in a study of blood T cell repertoires in COVID-19. The protocol was immunoSEQ multiplex PCR, while the TCRdb copy is restricted to in-frame clones and leaves out a portion. This table holds 270,000 or so clones, 85% to 90% found once. Sequencing was performed on PBMCs or T cells enriched from blood (not recorded which). These receptors were obtained from a woman aged 30 to 39 with acute COVID-19. CDR3s include the opening cysteine and the closing phenylalanine or tryptophan.

j_gene,v_gene,CDR3aa
TRBJ2-5,TRBV18,CASSPNSQETQYF
TRBJ2-2,TRBV15,CATSRGQGNTGELFF
TRBJ2-2,TRBV29-1,CSVGHPNTGELFF
TRBJ2-2,TRBV7-6,CASSLDSSGGTGELFF
TRBJ2-7,TRBV2,CASSWAGVNYEQYF
TRBJ2-2,TRBV3-1/TRBV3-2,CASSQSQNTGELFF
TRBJ2-7,TRBV5-1,CASSLVGQGKPHEQYF
TRBJ2-1,TRBV29-1,CSVSGTSSYNEQFF
TRBJ2-3,TRBV28,CASTVAGAADTQYF
TRBJ2-7,TRBV29-1,CSVAWGQGGDEQYF
TRBJ1-1,TRBV25-1,CASSETGMNTEAFF
TRBJ1-6,TRBV3-1/TRBV3-2,CASSQEDRHNSPLHF
TRBJ2-7,TRBV5-4,CASSQGLADTYEQYF
TRBJ2-7,TRBV27,CASSPGLAGGPPYEQYF
TRBJ2-1,TRBV7-2,CASSLGLAPEQFF
TRBJ1-1,TRBV7-9,CASSFSGEAFF
TRBJ1-1,TRBV7-9,CASSLDTGAEAFF
TRBJ1-5,TRBV27,CASSFGQGANQPQHF
TRBJ1-1,TRBV10-3,CAISDGGQGNTEAFF
TRBJ2-7,TRBV2,CASIPDRSPYEQYF
TRBJ2-3,TRBV28,CASSHFSTDTQYF
TRBJ1-5,TRBV19,CASSIEPSVQPQHF
TRBJ2-3,TRBV6-2/TRBV6-3,CASSYSSQSASTDTQYF
TRBJ2-1,TRBV27,CASSFRISYNEQFF
TRBJ1-5,TRBV19,CASSSTGQSNQPQHF
TRBJ2-2,TRBV4-2,CASSQDPLAGVPGELFF
TRBJ2-5,TRBV6-5,CASRFTDNNQETQYF
TRBJ1-3,TRBV7-9,CASSWGQGTGNTIYF
TRBJ2-1,TRBV9,CASTVGTGDNEQFF
TRBJ2-7,TRBV30,CAWSALAGAYEQYF
TRBJ2-7,TRBV5-1,CASSLETVGEQYF
TRBJ2-7,TRBV7-2,CASSFSDRGSYEQYF
TRBJ2-7,TRBV24-1,CATSAGTGVSYEQYF
TRBJ2-7,TRBV27,CASSYLGQGASYEQYF
TRBJ2-7,TRBV28,CASSLEGLREQYF
TRBJ1-6,TRBV9,CASSATDEDHSPLHF
TRBJ1-2,TRBV7-2,CASGTTVSNYGYTF
TRBJ2-1,TRBV9,CASSVGLAESYNEQFF
TRBJ2-7,TRBV6-1,CASSEARYSSSYEQYF
TRBJ2-1,TRBV27,CASSLLTSGNEQFF
TRBJ2-1,TRBV6-4,CAIQRDVYNEQFF
TRBJ2-1,TRBV11-2,CASTLSAGVGANEQFF
TRBJ2-7,TRBV18,CASSLFMVSSDRSYEQYF
TRBJ2-3,TRBV5-4,CASSGTSGSFADTQYF
TRBJ2-1,TRBV6-2/TRBV6-3,CASSYSGLSYNEQFF
TRBJ1-1,TRBV4-1,CASSQDVRGFNTEAFF
TRBJ2-7,TRBV2,CASSESGTGIFEQYF
TRBJ1-2,TRBV28,CASSAEMTGNYGYTF
TRBJ1-4,TRBV4-3,CASSQDPTGVNEKLFF
TRBJ2-7,TRBV27,CASSLGGNYEQYF
TRBJ2-1,TRBV30,CAWIDRGLLNEQFF
TRBJ2-3,TRBV27,CASSSPGQTSSTDTQYF
TRBJ2-5,TRBV28,CASSLTGTGGRETQYF
TRBJ2-7,TRBV29-1,CSAGLAESYEQYF
TRBJ2-1,TRBV7-9,CAIGPRANEQFF